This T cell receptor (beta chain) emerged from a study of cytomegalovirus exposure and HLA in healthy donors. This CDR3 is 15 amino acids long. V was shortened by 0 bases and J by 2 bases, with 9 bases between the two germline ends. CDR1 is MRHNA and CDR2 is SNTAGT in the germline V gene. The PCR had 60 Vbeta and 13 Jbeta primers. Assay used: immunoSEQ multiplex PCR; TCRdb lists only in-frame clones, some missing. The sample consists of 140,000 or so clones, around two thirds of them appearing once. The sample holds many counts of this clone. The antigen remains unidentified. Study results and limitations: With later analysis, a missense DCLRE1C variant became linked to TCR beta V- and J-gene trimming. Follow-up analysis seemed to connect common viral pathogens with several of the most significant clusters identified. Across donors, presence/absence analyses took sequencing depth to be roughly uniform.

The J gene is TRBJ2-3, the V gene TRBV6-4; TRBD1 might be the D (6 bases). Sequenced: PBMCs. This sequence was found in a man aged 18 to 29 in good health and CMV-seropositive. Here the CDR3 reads CASSDSTGHTDTQYF. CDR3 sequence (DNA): TGTGCCAGCAGTGACTCGACAGGACACACAGATACGCAGTATTTT.